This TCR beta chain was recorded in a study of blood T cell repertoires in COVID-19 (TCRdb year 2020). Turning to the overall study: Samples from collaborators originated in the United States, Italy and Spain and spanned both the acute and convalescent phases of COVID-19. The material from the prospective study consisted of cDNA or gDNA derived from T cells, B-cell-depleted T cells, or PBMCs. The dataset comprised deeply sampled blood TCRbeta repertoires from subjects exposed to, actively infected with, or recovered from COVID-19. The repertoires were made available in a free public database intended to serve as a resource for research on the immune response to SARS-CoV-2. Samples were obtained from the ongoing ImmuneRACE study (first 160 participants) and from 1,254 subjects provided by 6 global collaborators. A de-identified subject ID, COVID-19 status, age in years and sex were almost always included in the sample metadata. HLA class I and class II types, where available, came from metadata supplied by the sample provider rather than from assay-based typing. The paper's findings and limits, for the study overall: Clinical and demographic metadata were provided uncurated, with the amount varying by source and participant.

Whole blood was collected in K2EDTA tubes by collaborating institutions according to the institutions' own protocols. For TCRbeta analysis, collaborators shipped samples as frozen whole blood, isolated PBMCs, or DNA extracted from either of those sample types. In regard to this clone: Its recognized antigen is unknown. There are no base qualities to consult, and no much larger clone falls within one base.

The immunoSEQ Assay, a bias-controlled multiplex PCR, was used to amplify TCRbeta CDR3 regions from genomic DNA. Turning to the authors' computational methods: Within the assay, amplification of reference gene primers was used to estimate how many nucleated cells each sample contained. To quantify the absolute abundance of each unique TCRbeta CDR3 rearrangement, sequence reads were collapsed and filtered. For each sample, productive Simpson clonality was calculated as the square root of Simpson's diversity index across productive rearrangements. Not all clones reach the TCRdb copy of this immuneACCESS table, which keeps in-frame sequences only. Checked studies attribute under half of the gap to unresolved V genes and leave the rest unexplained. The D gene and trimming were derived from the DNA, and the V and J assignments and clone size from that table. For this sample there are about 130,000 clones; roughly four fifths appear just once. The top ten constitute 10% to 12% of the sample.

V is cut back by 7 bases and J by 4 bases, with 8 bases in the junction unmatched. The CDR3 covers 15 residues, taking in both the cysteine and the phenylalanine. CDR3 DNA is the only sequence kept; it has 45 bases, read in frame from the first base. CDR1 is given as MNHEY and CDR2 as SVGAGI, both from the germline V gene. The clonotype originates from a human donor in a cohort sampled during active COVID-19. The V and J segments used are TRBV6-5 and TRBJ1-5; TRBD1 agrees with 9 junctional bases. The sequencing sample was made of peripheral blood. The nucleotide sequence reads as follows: TGTGCCAGCAAAAAGGACAGGGGAGGAAATCAGCCCCAGCATTTT. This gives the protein CASKKDRGGNQPQHF.